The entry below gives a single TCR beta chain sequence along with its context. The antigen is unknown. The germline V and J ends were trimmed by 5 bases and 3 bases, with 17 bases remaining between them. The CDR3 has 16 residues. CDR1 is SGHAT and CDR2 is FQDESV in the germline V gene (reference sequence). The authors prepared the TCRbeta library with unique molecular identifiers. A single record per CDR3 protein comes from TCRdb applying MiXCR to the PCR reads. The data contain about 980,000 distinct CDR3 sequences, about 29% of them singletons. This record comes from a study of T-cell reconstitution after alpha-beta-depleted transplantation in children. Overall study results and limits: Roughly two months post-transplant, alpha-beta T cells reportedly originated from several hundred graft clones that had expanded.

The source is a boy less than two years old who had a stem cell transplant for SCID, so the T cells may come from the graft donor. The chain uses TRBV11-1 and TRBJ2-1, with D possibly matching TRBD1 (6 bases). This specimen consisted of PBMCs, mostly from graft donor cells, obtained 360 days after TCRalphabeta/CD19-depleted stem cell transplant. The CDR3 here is CASSQGEGVGYNEQFF. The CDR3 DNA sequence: TGTGCCAGCAGCCAGGGTGAGGGGGTGGGCTACAATGAGCAGTTCTTC.